Described below is a single T cell receptor (beta chain) sequence and its context. Per germline, CDR1 SGHAT and CDR2 FQNNGV. The CDR3 totals 14 residues. V shed 7 bases and J 2 bases; nucleotides not matched to a gene: 4. Method: immunoSEQ multiplex PCR; TCRdb's copy keeps in-frame clones and lacks some. The profile shows about 270,000 clones, roughly 88% of them singletons. Cohort placement rested on clinical history that participants reported themselves. The sample belongs to a study of blood T cell repertoires in COVID-19. Study at large: Specimens from acute and convalescent COVID-19 originated in the United States, Italy and Spain.

The clonotype comes from a woman aged 40 to 50 with acute COVID-19. The V gene is TRBV11-2, the J gene TRBJ2-1, with 8 bases lining up with TRBD1. Sequenced sample: PBMCs or T cells enriched from blood (not recorded which). The CDR3 here is CASTRGPPYNEQFF. The DNA of the CDR3 is TGTGCCAGCACCAGGGGGCCACCCTACAATGAGCAGTTCTTC. Full variable domain (missing parts from reference TRBV11-2 and TRBJ2-1): EAGVAQSPRYKIIEKRQSVAFWCNPISGHATLYWYQQILGQGPKLLIQFQNNGVVDDSQLPKDRFSAERLKGVDSTLKIQPAKLEDSAVYLCASTRGPPYNEQFFGPGTRLTVL.